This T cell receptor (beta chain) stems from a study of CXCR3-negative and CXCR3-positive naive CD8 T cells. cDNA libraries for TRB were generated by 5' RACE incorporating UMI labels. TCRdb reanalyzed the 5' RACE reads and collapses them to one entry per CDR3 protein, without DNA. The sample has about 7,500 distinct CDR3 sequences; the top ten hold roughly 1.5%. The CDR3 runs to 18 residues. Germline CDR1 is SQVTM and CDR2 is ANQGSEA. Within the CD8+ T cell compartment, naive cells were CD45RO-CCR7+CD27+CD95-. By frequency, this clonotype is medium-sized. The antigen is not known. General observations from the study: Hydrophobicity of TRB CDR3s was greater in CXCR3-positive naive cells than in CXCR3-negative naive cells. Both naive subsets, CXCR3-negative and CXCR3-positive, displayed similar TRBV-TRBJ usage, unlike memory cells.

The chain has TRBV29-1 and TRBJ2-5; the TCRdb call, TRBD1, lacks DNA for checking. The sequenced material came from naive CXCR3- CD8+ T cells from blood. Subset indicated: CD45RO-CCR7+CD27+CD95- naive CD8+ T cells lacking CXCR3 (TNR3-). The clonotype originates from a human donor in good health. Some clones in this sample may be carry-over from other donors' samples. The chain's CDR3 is CSVADPNEGFSAQETQYF. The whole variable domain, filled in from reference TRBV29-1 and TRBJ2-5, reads SAVISQKPSRDICQRGTSLTIQCQVDSQVTMMFWYRQQPGQSLTLIATANQGSEATYESGFVIDKFPISRPNLTFSTLTVSNMSPEDSSIYLCSVADPNEGFSAQETQYFGPGTRLLVL.